These 17 T cell receptor beta chains share one sample of origin, sequenced in a study of shared clonotypes between healthy human individuals. Assay: immunoSEQ multiplex PCR; the TCRdb copy retains only in-frame clones and omits some. The data contain some 580,000 clones, about 97% of them singletons. The sequenced sample was naive CD4+ T cells sorted from blood. Subset here: CD45RA+ positively selected. The source is a woman in her thirties in good health.

This chain joins TRBV27 and TRBJ2-3, with unresolved D. The V end was cut by 6 bases, the J end by 0 bases, with 10 bases between. This CDR3 contains 14 residues. Germline lookup yields CDR1 MNHEY and CDR2 SMNVEV (reference sequence). CDR3 coding DNA: TGTGCCAGCAGCCCGCGTATGAGCACAGATACGCAGTATTTT. Encoded protein: CASSPRMSTDTQYF.

The chain links TRBV19 to TRBJ1-2, with 7 bases identical to TRBD1. CDR3 size: 15 residues. The germline CDR1 and CDR2 sequences are LNHDA and SQIVND (reference sequence). The J segment lost 1 base and the V segment lost 6 bases, leaving 8 bases of the junction unmatched. CDR3 protein: CASSLDRDFNYGYTF. CDR3 in DNA: TGTGCCAGTAGCCTTGACAGGGACTTTAACTATGGCTACACCTTC. The whole variable domain, remainder taken from reference TRBV19 and TRBJ1-2, is DGGITQSPKYLFRKEGQNVTLSCEQNLNHDAMYWYRQDPGQGLRLIYYSQIVNDFQKGDIAEGYSVSREKKESFPLTVTSAQKNPTAFYLCASSLDRDFNYGYTFGSGTRLTVV.

Regarding this clone: This sample includes further DNA sequences coding for the same CDR3. The CDR3 region is CASSLVGETQYF. The CDR3 DNA sequence: TGTGCCAGCAGCTTAGTGGGGGAGACCCAGTACTTC. The rearrangement joins TRBV7-9 to TRBJ2-5; no clear D. The CDR3 runs 12 residues. The V end lost 1 base, the J end lost 5 bases, and 5 bases lay between the germline ends. Germline V CDR1 and CDR2: SEHNR, FQNEAQ (reference sequence).

This chain connects TRBV5-4 to TRBJ2-5; D possibly matches TRBD1 or TRBD2 (5 bases each). Between the trimmed V and J ends, which lost 4 bases and 5 bases, there was a span of 18 bases. The CDR3 is 15 amino acids. Germline-derived CDR1 and CDR2 are SGHNT and YYREEE (reference sequence). The CDR3 region has the DNA TGTGCCAGCAGCACCCTACTAGGATCAGGGGAGACCCAGTACTTC. Amino acid sequence: CASSTLLGSGETQYF.

CDR3 sequence reads: CASSIPSAQQFF. The DNA of the CDR3 is TGTGCCAGTAGTATCCCCTCAGCACAGCAGTTCTTC. The rearrangement links TRBV19 to TRBJ2-1; D gene ambiguous. The ends were cut back, 3 bases at V and 11 bases at J, with 11 bases in the middle. The CDR3 is made up of 12 amino acids. Germline V CDR1 and CDR2: LNHDA, SQIVND (reference sequence).

The chain combines TRBV12-5 with TRBJ2-1, with 7 positions matching TRBD1. The junction had 7 bases not matched to a gene; V was cut back by 1 base and J by 10 bases. The CDR3 loop spans 14 amino acids. Germline V gene lookup returns CDR1 LGHNT and CDR2 FRNRAP. The CDR3 DNA reads as TGTGCTAGTGGTTTGGACGCTAAAGGGGGCGAGCAGTTCTTC. This sequence encodes CASGLDAKGGEQFF.

The V gene is TRBV18, the J gene TRBJ2-5; TRBD1 might be the D (6 bases). The germline V gene encodes CDR1 KGHSH and CDR2 LQKENI. Trimming removed 6 bases from V and 3 bases from J, with 11 bases in between. The CDR3 contains 13 residues. The CDR3 bases are TGTGCCAGCTCGGCCGGGACAAAAGAGACCCAGTACTTC. This codes for CASSAGTKETQYF.

The chain recombines TRBV11-3 with TRBJ2-7; 8 bases are a match to TRBD2. V dropped 5 bases and J dropped 6; count of bases not matched to a gene: 6. From germline, CDR1 is SGHNT and CDR2 YENEEA. The CDR3 has 13 amino acids. This chain's CDR3 is CASSQFSGTEQYF. CDR3 nucleotides: TGTGCCAGCAGCCAATTTAGCGGGACCGAGCAGTACTTC.

The V and J genes are TRBV18 and TRBJ2-3, with TRBD2 matching 7 bases. Germline CDR1 reads KGHSH; CDR2 reads LQKENI. The CDR3 has 15 residues. With 5 bases clipped from V and 0 bases from J, the junction kept 5 bases outside the gene matches. The CDR3 sequence is CASSFLAASTDTQYF. Written as DNA, the CDR3 is TGTGCCAGCTCATTTCTAGCGGCTAGCACAGATACGCAGTATTTT.

The chain carries TRBV9 and TRBJ2-3, with TRBD2 identical over 7 bases. This CDR3 has 14 amino acids. The V segment lost 4 bases and the J segment 4 bases; nucleotides outside the gene matches: 6. Looked up from germline, CDR1 is SGDLS and CDR2 is YYNGEE. The CDR3 coding sequence is TGTGCCAGCAGCCTCTTCCTAGCGGCAGATACGCAGTATTTT. It translates to CASSLFLAADTQYF.

The J gene is TRBJ1-1, the V gene TRBV7-3; D is unclear. The CDR3 covers 13 residues. Deletions cut 1 base from V and 1 base from J, with 4 bases between. Per germline, CDR1 SGHTA and CDR2 FQGTGA. In DNA, the CDR3 is TGTGCCAGCAGCTTAAACAGGAACACTGAAGCTTTCTTT. Translating gives CASSLNRNTEAFF.

This chain uses TRBV5-1 with TRBJ1-2, with TRBD1 matching over 9 bases. Germline CDR1 reads SGHRS; CDR2 reads YFSETQ. The V and J ends lost 2 bases and 7 bases, in that order; junction bases with no gene match: 3. CDR3 length: 13 amino acids. The CDR3 DNA follows: TGCGCCAGCAGCTTCGGGACAGGGACTGGCTACACCTTC. Protein product: CASSFGTGTGYTF.

The chain carries TRBV5-8 and TRBJ2-1; TRBD2 matches 12 bases. CDR1 is SGHTS, CDR2 YDEGEE, per germline. V was pared by 0 bases and J by 5 bases, with 6 bases of the junction left unmatched. The CDR3 totals 17 residues. The CDR3 sequence is CASSLVGTSGHDNEQFF. The DNA for the CDR3 is TGTGCCAGCAGCTTGGTCGGGACTAGCGGGCATGACAATGAGCAGTTCTTC.

V and J are TRBV18 and TRBJ2-5; no clear D gene. The CDR3 contains 13 residues. V was pared by 2 bases and J by 4 bases, with 8 bases between. From germline, CDR1 is KGHSH and CDR2 LQKENI. The CDR3 here is CASSPVWRETQYF. CDR3 sequence (DNA): TGTGCCAGCTCACCAGTGTGGAGAGAGACCCAGTACTTC.

The rearrangement uses TRBV11-2 and TRBJ1-5, with 7 bases that match TRBD1. This CDR3 comprises 14 residues. V lost 5 bases, J lost 4 bases, and 5 bases stayed unmatched. In germline, CDR1 is SGHAT, CDR2 FQNNGV. In DNA form, the CDR3 reads TGTGCCAGCAGCCCGACAGGGACAAATCAGCCCCAGCATTTT. It encodes CASSPTGTNQPQHF.

The chain is built from TRBV28 and TRBJ1-4; TRBD1 aligns across 9 bases. Germline assignment: CDR1 MDHEN and CDR2 SYDVKM. With 6 bases clipped from V and 3 bases from J, the junction kept 8 bases outside the gene matches. The CDR3 covers 16 residues. The CDR3 DNA reads TGTGCCAGCAGCGGACAGGGGAAAACCTCTAATGAAAAACTGTTTTTT. Protein product: CASSGQGKTSNEKLFF.

The J gene is TRBJ2-5, the V gene TRBV5-6; D possibly corresponds to TRBD1 (6 bases). Looked up from germline, CDR1 is SGHDT and CDR2 is YYEEEE. The V end was cut by 3 bases, the J end by 2 bases, with 11 bases between. The CDR3 sequence is 14 residues long. The CDR3 DNA follows: TGTGCCAGCAGCTCCAGGGGACGGCAAGAGACCCAGTACTTC. Protein: CASSSRGRQETQYF.